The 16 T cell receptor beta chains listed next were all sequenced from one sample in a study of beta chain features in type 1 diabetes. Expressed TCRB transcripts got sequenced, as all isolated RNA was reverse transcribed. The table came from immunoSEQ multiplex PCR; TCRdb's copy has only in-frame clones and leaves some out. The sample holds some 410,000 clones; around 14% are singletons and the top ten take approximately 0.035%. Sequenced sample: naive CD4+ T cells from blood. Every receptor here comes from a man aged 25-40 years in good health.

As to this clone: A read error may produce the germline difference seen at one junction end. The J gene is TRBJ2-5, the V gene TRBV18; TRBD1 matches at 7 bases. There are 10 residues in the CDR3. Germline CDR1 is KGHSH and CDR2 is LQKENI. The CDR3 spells CASSPAGTDF. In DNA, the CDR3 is TGTGCCAGCTCACCCGCCGGGACAGACTTC.

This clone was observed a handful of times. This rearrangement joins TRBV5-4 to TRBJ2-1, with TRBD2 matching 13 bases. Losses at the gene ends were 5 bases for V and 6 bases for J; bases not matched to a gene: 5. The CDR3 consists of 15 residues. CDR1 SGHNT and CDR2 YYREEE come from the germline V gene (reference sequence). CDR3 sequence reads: CASRPGTSGANEQFF. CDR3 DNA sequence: TGTGCCAGCAGGCCCGGGACTAGCGGGGCCAATGAGCAGTTCTTC.

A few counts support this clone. The chain's CDR3 is CAWSYGQVNYGYTF. The CDR3 coding sequence is TGTGCCTGGAGTTACGGACAAGTTAACTATGGCTACACCTTC. The rearrangement uses TRBV30 and TRBJ1-2; TRBD1 is a possible D gene (5 bases). V dropped 2 bases and J dropped 1 base, with 11 bases sitting between them. The CDR3 is 14 amino acids. In germline, CDR1 is GTSNPN, CDR2 SVGIG (reference sequence).

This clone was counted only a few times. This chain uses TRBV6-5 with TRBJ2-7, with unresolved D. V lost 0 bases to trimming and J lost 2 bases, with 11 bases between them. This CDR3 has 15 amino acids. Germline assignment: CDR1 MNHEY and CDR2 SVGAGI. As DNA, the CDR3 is TGTGCCAGCAGTTACTCGACGAGGCGGCCCTACGAGCAGTACTTC. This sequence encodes CASSYSTRRPYEQYF.

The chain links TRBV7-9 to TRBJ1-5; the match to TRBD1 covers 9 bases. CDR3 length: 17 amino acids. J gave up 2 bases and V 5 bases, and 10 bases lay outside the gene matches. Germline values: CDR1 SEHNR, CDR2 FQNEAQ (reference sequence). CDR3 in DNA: TGTGCCAGCAGCCGTCCCGGGACAGGGTCGGGCAATCAGCCCCAGCATTTT. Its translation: CASSRPGTGSGNQPQHF.

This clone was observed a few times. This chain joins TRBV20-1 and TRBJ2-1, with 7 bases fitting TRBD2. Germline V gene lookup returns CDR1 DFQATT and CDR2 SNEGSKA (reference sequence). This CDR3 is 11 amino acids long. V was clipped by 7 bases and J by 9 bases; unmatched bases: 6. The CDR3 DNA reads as TGCAGTGGGGAGGGTTCAGCTGAGCAGTTCTTC. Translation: CSGEGSAEQFF.

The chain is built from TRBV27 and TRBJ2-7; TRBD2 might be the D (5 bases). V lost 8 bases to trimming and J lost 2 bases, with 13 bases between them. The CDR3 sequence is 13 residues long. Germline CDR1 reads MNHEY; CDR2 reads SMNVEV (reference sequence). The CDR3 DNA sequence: TGTGCCAGCTGGACGACTAAAACCTACGAGCAGTACTTC. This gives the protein CASWTTKTYEQYF.

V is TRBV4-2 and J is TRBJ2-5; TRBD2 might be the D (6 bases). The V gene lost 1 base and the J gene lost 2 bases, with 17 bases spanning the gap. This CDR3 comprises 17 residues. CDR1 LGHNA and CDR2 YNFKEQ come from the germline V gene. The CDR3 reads CASSQGVAERGQETQYF. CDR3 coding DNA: TGTGCCAGCAGCCAAGGGGTAGCGGAAAGGGGTCAAGAGACCCAGTACTTC.

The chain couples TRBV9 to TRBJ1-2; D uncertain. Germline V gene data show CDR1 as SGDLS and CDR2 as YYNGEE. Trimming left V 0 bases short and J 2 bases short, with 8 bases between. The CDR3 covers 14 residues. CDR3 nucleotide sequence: TGTGCCAGCAGCGTAGGGAGGAACAACTATGGCTACACCTTC. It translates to CASSVGRNNYGYTF.

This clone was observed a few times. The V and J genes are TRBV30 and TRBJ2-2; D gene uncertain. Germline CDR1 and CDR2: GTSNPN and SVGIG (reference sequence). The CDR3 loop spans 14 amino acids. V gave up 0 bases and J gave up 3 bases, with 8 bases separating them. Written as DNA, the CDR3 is TGTGCCTGGAGTGTACTGCGAGACACCGGGGAGCTGTTTTTT. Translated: CAWSVLRDTGELFF.

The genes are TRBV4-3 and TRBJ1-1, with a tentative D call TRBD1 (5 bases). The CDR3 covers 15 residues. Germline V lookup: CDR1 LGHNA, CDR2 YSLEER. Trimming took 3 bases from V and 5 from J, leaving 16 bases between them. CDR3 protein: CASSHLGPWGTEAFF. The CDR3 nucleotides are TGCGCCAGCAGCCACCTCGGACCCTGGGGGACTGAAGCTTTCTTT.

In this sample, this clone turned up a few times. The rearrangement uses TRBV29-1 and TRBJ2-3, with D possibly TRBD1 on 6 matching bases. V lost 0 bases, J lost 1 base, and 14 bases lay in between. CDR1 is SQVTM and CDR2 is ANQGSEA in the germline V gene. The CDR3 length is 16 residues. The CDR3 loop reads CSVEEGRGWGTDTQYF. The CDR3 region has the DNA TGCAGCGTTGAAGAGGGCAGGGGATGGGGCACAGATACGCAGTATTTT.

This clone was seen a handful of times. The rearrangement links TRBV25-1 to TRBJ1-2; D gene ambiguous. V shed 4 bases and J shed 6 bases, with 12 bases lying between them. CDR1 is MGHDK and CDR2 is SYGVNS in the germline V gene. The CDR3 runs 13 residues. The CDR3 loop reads CASSVPGRDGYTF. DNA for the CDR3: TGTGCCAGCAGTGTGCCGGGTCGGGATGGCTACACCTTC.

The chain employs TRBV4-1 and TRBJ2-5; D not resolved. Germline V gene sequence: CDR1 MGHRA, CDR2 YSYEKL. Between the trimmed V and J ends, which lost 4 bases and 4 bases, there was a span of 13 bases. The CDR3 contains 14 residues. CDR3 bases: TGCGCCAGCAGCCCGATGGGTTCCGGAGAGACCCAGTACTTC. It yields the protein CASSPMGSGETQYF.

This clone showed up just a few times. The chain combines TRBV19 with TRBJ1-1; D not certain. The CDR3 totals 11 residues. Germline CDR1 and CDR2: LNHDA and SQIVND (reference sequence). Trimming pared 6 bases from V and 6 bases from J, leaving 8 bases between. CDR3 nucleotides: TGTGCCAGTAGCGGCCAGCCTGAAGCTTTCTTT. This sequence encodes CASSGQPEAFF. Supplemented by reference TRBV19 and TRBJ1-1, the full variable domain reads DGGITQSPKYLFRKEGQNVTLSCEQNLNHDAMYWYRQDPGQGLRLIYYSQIVNDFQKGDIAEGYSVSREKKESFPLTVTSAQKNPTAFYLCASSGQPEAFFGQGTRLTVV.

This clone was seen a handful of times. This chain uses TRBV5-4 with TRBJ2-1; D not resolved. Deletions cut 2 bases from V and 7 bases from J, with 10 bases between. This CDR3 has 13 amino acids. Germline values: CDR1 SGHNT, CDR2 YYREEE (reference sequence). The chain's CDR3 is CASSFKDDNEQFF. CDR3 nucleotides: TGTGCCAGCAGCTTCAAGGATGATAATGAGCAGTTCTTC.